This TCR beta chain was profiled in a study of shared clonotypes between healthy human individuals. Sequencing was at deep level. TCRdb keeps only in-frame clones here, not all; method: immunoSEQ multiplex PCR. This sample has 780,000 or so clones, with about two thirds found just once. The V and J ends lost 7 bases and 4 bases, in that order; junction bases with no gene match: 3. The V gene's germline CDR1 is MDHEN and CDR2 SYDVKM. The CDR3 sequence is 13 residues long. The sequenced sample consisted of memory CD4+ T cells sorted from blood. The subset: CD45RA-negative fraction. The origin of this receptor is a woman aged 25 to 39 in good health. The chain joins TRBV28 to TRBJ1-5; the match to TRBD1 covers 8 bases. Written as DNA, the CDR3 is TGTGCCAGCACGGGACAGGTAAATCAGCCCCAGCATTTT. This codes for CASTGQVNQPQHF.